The source of this T cell receptor beta chain is a study of blood T cell repertoires in COVID-19. Study context: Some COVID-19 samples were acute and others convalescent; all came from the United States, Italy and Spain.

Authors' analysis steps: Quantification of nucleated cells was approximated via reference gene primer amplification. Data came from immunoSEQ multiplex PCR; TCRdb stores just in-frame clones and leaves some out. V, J and clone size were drawn from that table, and D and trimming were deduced from the DNA. The sample gives some 120,000 clones, about 88% of which show up once; about 4.5% is in the top ten. In Seattle, patients joined the study during active infection and were tracked longitudinally. Germline V gene data show CDR1 as MDHEN and CDR2 as SYDVKM. The CDR3 loop spans 15 amino acids. V was cut by 5 bases and J by 6 bases, with 16 bases left in between.

Specimen: peripheral blood. The TCR sequence derives from a man in his fifties or sixties with COVID-19, enrolled during active disease. The chain combines TRBV28 with TRBJ2-2; D perhaps matches TRBD2 (5 bases). In nucleotides, the CDR3 is TGTGCCAGCAGTCCCGCCCCTCTAGCTTCCGGGGAGCTGTTTTTT. Protein sequence: CASSPAPLASGELFF.